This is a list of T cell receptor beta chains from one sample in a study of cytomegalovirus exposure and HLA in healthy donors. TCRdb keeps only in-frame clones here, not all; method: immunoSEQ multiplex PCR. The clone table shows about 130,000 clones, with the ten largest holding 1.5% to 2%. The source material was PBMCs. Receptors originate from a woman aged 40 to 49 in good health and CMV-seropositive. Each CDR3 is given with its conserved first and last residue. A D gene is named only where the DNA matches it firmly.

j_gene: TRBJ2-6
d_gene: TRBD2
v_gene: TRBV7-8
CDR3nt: TGTGCCAGCAGCTCCCTCATGGGGGGAGGGCTCTCTGGGGCCAACGTCCTGACTTTC
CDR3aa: CASSSLMGGGLSGANVLTF

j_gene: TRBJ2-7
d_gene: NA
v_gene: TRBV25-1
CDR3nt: TGTGCCAGCAGAGACAGGTCCTACGAGCAGTACTTC
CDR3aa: CASRDRSYEQYF

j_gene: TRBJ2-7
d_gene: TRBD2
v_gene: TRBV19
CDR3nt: TGTGCCAGTAGTCCCACCCCGCGGGAGATACTCTACGAGCAGTACTTC
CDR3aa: CASSPTPREILYEQYF

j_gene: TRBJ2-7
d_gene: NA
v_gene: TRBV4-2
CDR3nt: TGTGCCAGCAGCCAAGGGGCTGACTACGAGCAGTACTTC
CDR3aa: CASSQGADYEQYF

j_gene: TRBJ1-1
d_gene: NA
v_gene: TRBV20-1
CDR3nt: TGCAGTGCTAGATCCACGGTGACTTTCTTT
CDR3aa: CSARSTVTFF

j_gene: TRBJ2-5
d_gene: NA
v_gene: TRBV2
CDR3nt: TGTGCCAGCAGTGAGATCCCGGGGGACGGTGAGACCCAGTACTTC
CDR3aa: CASSEIPGDGETQYF

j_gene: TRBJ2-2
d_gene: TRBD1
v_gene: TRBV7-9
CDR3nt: TGTGCCAGCAGCGACAGGGGGGCCGGGGAGCTGTTTTTT
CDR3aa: CASSDRGAGELFF

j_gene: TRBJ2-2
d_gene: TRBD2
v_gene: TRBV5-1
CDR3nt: TGCGCCAGCAGCTTGGGGGCTAGCGGGAGGCCCCTAAACACCGGGGAGCTGTTTTTT
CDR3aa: CASSLGASGRPLNTGELFF

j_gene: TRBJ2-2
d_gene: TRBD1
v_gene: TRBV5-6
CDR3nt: TGTGCCAGCAGCTTCGGGACAGGGGGCGCTCAGGGGGAGCTGTTTTTT
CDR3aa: CASSFGTGGAQGELFF

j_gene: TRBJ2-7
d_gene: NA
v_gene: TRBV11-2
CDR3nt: TGTGCCAGCAGCTCTAGGGCCGCCTCTTGGGACTTCGAGCAGTACTTC
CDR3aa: CASSSRAASWDFEQYF

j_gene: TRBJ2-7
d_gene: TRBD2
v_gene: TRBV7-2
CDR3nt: TGTGCCAGCAGCTTAGATTCGGCTAGCGGGAACTACGAGCAGTACTTC
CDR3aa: CASSLDSASGNYEQYF

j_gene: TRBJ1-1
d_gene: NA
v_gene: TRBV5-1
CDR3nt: TGCGCCAGCAGCCCGACAACCATGAACACTGAAGCTTTCTTT
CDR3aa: CASSPTTMNTEAFF

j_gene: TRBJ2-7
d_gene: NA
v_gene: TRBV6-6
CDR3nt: TGTGCCAGCAGTTACGTGTCCCAGCGGGAGCAGTACTTC
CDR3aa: CASSYVSQREQYF

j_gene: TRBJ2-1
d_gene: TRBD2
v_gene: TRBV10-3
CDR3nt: TGTGCCATCAGTGGACAACTGGGACTAGCGGAGAAGAACATCTACAATGAGCAGTTCTTC
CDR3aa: CAISGQLGLAEKNIYNEQFF

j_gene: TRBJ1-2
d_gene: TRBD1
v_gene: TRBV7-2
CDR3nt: TGTGCCAGCAGCTCGGGACAGCACTATGGCTACACCTTC
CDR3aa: CASSSGQHYGYTF

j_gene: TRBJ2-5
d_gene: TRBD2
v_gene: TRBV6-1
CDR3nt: TGTGCCAGCAGTCGAGCGGGAGTCGAGACCCAGTACTTC
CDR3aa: CASSRAGVETQYF

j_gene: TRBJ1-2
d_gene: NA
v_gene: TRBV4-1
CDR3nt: TGCGCCAGCAGCCTAATCTTTACAGAGAGCGGAAACTATGGCTACACCTTC
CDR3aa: CASSLIFTESGNYGYTF

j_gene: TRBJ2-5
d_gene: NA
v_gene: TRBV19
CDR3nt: TGTGCCAGTAGTACGCAGCGGGCCGAAGAGACCCAGTACTTC
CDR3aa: CASSTQRAEETQYF

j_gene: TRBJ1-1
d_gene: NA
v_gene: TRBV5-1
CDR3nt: TGCGCCAGCAGCCGGGTGGAGGCCACTGAAGCTTTCTTT
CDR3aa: CASSRVEATEAFF

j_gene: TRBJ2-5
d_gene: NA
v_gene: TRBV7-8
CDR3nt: TGTGCCAGCAGCCGAACCGATTCCCTTGAGGGCCAGTACTTC
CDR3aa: CASSRTDSLEGQYF

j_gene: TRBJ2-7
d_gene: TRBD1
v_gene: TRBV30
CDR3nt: TGTGCCTGGGGGACAGGCCCCTACGAGCAGTACTTC
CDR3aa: CAWGTGPYEQYF

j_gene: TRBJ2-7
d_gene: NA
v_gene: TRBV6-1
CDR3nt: TGTGCCAGCAGTGAAGGAGGGACAGGACTAGACGAGCAGTACTTC
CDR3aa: CASSEGGTGLDEQYF

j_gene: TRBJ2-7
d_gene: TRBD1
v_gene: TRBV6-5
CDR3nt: TGTGCCAGCAGTTTGACAGGGGATCCACACGAGCAGTACTTC
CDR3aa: CASSLTGDPHEQYF

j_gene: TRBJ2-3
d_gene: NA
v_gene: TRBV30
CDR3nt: TGTGCCTGGAGTGGCGATAGCACAGATACGCAGTATTTT
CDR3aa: CAWSGDSTDTQYF

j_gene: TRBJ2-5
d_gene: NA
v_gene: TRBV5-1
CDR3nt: TGCGCCAGCAGCTTGACCCCCAGCCAGGCCCAGTACTTC
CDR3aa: CASSLTPSQAQYF

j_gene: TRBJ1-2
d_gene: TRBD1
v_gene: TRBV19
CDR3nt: TGTGCCAGTACCGTAGACAGGGTAAACGGCTACACCTTC
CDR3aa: CASTVDRVNGYTF

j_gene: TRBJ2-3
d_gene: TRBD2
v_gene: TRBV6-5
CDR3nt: TGTGCCAGCAGTTCGCTAGCGGGGCCGATAGATACGCAGTATTTT
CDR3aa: CASSSLAGPIDTQYF

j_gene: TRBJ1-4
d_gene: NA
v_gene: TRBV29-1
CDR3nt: TGCAGCGCGATTACAGGGACTAATGAAAAACTGTTTTTT
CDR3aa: CSAITGTNEKLFF

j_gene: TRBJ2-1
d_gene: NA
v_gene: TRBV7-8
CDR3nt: TGTGCCAGCAGCTTAGTGTCCCGCGTGAGCTCCTACAATGAGCAGTTCTTC
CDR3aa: CASSLVSRVSSYNEQFF

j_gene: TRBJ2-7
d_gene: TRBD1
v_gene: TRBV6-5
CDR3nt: TGTGCCAGCAGTAGACAGGGGGATACCTACGAGCAGTACTTC
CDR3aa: CASSRQGDTYEQYF

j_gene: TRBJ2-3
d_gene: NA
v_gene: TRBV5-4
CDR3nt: TGTGCCAGCAGCTTGGACGGCGGTAGCACAGATACGCAGTATTTT
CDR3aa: CASSLDGGSTDTQYF

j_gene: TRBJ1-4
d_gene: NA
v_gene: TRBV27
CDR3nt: TGTGCCAGCAGCACGACAAGGGGTGGGGAAAAACTGTTTTTT
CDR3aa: CASSTTRGGEKLFF

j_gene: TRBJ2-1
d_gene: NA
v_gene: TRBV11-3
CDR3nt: TGTGCCAGCAGCTTAGTATTAAGGAGCTCCTACAATGAGCAGTTCTTC
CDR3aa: CASSLVLRSSYNEQFF

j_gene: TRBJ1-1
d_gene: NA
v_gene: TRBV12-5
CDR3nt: TGTGCTAGTGCCCCCCTATCCCCGAACACTGAAGCTTTCTTT
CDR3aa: CASAPLSPNTEAFF

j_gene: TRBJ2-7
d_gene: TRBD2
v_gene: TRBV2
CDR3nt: TGTGCCAGCACTAGCGGGAGGGACCACGAGCAGTACTTC
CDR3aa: CASTSGRDHEQYF

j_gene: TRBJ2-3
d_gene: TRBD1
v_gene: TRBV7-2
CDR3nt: TGTGCCAGCAGCTTAGGGGCGAGAGGGGGCTGGGATACGCAGTATTTT
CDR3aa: CASSLGARGGWDTQYF

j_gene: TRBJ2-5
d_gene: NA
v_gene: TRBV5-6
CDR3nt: TGTGCCAGCAGCTTGGTGGGGGCAATAGAGACCCAGTACTTC
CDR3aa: CASSLVGAIETQYF

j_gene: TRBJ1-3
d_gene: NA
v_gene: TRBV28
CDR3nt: TGTGCCAGCAGTTTGGGGGGGCTTGGCTCTGGAAACACCATATATTTT
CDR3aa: CASSLGGLGSGNTIYF

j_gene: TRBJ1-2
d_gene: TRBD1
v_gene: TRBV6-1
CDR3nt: TGTGCCAGCACTATTAGACAGGGCCTCTATGGCTACACCTTC
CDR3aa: CASTIRQGLYGYTF

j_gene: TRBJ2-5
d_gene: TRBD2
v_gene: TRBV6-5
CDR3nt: TGTGCCACCCGGGAAGCGGGGGAGCAGTACTTC
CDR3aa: CATREAGEQYF

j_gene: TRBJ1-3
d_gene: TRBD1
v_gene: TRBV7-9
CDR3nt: TGTGCCAGCAGCTCCGACAGGGATTCTGGAAACACCATATATTTT
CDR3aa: CASSSDRDSGNTIYF

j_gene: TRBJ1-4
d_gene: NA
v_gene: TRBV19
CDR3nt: TGTGCCAGTAGTGCTCAGGGTCGATTTGAAAAACTGTTTTTT
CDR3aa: CASSAQGRFEKLFF

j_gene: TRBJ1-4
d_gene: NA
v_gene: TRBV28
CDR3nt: TGTGCCAGCAGCGGGAGATATAATGAAAAACTGTTTTTT
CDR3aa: CASSGRYNEKLFF

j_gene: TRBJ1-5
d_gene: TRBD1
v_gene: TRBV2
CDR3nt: TGTGCCAGCAGAACGACAGGGATGGGCAATCAGCCCCAGCATTTT
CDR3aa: CASRTTGMGNQPQHF

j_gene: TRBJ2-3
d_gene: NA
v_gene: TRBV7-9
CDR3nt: TGTGCCAGCAGCTCGGCGGGCCATACCACAGATACGCAGTATTTT
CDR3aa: CASSSAGHTTDTQYF

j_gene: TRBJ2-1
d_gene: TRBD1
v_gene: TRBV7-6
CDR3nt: TGTGCCAGCAGCTTAGAAGGGGACAGAGACAATGAGCAGTTCTTC
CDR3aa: CASSLEGDRDNEQFF

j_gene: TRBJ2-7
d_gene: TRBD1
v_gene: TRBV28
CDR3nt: TGTGCCAGCAGTCTGTCAAGGGGACAGGACTACTTC
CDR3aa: CASSLSRGQDYF

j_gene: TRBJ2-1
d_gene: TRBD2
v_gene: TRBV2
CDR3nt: TGTGCCAGCAGTGGTTTGGCGGGAGCGGTAAATGAGCAGTTCTTC
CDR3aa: CASSGLAGAVNEQFF

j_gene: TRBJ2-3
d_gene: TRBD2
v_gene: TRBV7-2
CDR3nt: TGTGCCAGCAGGAGATTAGCGGGAGTGACAGATACGCAGTATTTT
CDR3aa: CASRRLAGVTDTQYF

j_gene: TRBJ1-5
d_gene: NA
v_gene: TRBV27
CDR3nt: TGTGCCAGCAGTCCCAGGACAGCTAGCAATCAGCCCCAGCATTTT
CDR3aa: CASSPRTASNQPQHF